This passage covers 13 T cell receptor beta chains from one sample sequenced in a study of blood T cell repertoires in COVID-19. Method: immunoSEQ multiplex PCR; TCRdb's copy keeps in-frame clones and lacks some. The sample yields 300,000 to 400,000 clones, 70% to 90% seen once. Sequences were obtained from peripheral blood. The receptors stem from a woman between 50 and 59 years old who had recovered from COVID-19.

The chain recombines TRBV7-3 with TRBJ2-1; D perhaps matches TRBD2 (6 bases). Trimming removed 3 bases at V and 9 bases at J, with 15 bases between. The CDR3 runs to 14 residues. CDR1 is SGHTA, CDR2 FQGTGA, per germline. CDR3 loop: CASSFQARGSEQFF. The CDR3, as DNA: TGTGCCAGCAGCTTTCAGGCTCGGGGGAGTGAGCAGTTCTTC.

The CDR3 region has the DNA TGTGCCAGCAGCGTAGCTACTAGCGGGGGGGCCGGAGATACGCAGTATTTT. It is translated as CASSVATSGGAGDTQYF. This rearrangement joins TRBV9 to TRBJ2-3; 13 bases match TRBD2. CDR1 and CDR2 (germline): SGDLS, YYNGEE. The CDR3 extends over 17 amino acids. J lost 5 bases, V lost 0 bases, and 6 bases had no gene match.

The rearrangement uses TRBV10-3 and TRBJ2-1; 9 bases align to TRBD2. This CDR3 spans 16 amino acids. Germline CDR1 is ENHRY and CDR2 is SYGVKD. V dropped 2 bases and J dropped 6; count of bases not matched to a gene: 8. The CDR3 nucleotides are TGTGCCATCAGTGAGGCTACGGGACTAGCAGCCAATGAGCAGTTCTTC. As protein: CAISEATGLAANEQFF.

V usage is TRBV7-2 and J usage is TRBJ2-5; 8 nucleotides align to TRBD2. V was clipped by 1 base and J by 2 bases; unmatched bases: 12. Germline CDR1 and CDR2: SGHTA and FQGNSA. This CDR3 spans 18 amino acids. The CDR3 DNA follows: TGTGCCAGCAGCTTAGAGGGCTGGATAGCGGGAACTCAAGAGACCCAGTACTTC. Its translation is CASSLEGWIAGTQETQYF. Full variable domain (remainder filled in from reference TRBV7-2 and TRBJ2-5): GAGVSQSPSNKVTEKGKDVELRCDPISGHTALYWYRQSLGQGLEFLIYFQGNSAPDKSGLPSDRFSAERTGGSVSTLTIQRTQQEDSAVYLCASSLEGWIAGTQETQYFGPGTRLLVL.

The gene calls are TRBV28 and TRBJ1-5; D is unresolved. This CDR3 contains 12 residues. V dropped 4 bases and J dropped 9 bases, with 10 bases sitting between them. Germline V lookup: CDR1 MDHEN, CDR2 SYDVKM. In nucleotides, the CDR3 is TGTGCCAGCAGTTCAGTTTTGGCGCCCCAGCATTTT. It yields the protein CASSSVLAPQHF.

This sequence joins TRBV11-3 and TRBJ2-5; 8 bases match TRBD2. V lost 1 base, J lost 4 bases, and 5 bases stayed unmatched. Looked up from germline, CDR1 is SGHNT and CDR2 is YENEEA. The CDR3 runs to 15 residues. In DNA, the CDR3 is TGTGCCAGCAGCTTAGGGGAACTAGCGGCAGAGACCCAGTACTTC. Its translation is CASSLGELAAETQYF.

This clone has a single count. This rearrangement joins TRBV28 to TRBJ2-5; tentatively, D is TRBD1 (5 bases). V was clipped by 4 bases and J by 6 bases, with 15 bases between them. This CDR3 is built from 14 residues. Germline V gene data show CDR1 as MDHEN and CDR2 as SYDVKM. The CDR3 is CASSSQGSVKTQYF. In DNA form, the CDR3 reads TGTGCCAGCAGTTCTCAGGGTTCTGTTAAGACCCAGTACTTC.

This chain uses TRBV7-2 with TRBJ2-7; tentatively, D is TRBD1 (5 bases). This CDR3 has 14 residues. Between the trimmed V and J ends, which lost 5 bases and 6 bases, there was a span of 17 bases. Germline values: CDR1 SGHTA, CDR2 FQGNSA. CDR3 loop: CASSQGYQGSEQYF. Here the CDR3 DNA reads TGTGCCAGCAGCCAAGGATACCAGGGTTCCGAGCAGTACTTC.

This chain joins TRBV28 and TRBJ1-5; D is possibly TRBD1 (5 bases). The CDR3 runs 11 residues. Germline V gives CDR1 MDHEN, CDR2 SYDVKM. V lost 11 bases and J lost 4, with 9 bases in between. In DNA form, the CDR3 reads TGTGCCTCCCGGACAAATCAGCCCCAGCATTTT. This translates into CASRTNQPQHF.

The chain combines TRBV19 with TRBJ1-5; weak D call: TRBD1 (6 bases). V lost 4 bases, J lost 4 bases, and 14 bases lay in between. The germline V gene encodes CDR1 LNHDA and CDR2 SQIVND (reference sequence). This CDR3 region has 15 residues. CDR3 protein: CASSSQHRENQPQHF. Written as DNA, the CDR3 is TGTGCCAGTAGTAGCCAACACAGGGAGAATCAGCCCCAGCATTTT.

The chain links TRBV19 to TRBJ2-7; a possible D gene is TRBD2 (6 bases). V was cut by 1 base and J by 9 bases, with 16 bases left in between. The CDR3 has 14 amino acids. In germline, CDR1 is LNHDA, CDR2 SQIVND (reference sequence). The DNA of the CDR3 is TGTGCCAGTAGTATAGGGGGAGGTTCCGAGCGGCAGTACTTC. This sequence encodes CASSIGGGSERQYF.

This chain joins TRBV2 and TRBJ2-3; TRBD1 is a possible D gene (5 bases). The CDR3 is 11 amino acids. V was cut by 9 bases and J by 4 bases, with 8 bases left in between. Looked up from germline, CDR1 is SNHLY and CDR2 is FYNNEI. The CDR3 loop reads CASQQADTQYF. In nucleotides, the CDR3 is TGTGCCAGTCAACAGGCAGATACGCAGTATTTT.

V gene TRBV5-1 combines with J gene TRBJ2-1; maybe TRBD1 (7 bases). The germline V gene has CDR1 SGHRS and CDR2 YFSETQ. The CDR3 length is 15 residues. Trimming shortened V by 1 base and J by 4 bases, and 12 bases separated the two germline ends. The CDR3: CASSLTGEEYNEQFF. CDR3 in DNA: TGCGCCAGCAGCTTGACAGGGGAGGAGTACAATGAGCAGTTCTTC.